Below are 2 T cell receptor beta chains sequenced from a single sample in a study of metastatic and nonmetastatic thyroid tumors. With MiXCR, TCRdb reprocessed the PCR reads. Here the sample spans 26,000 or so clones, 3.5% to 4.5% being singletons. No treatment of any kind had been given to any patient before thyroid surgery. The sequenced sample was blood. These receptors came from a male donor with papillary thyroid cancer or a benign thyroid nodule (not recorded which). Some clones in this sample may be carry-over from other donors' samples.

A few counts support this clone. The genes are TRBV3-1 and TRBJ1-2; 9 positions match TRBD1. CDR3 size: 14 residues. CDR1 and CDR2 (germline): LGHDT, YNNKEL (reference sequence). V dropped 5 bases and J dropped 4; count of bases not matched to a gene: 5. CDR3 DNA sequence: TGTGCCAGCAGCTTACAGGGGGCGGGCTATGGCTACACCTTC. Its translation is CASSLQGAGYGYTF. Looking up the rest from reference TRBV3-1 and TRBJ1-2 gives the full variable domain: DTAVSQTPKYLVTQMGNDKSIKCEQNLGHDTMYWYKQDSKKFLKIMFSYNNKELIINETVPNRFSPKSPDKAHLNLHINSLELGDSAVYFCASSLQGAGYGYTFGSGTRLTVV.

This clone is classed as medium-sized (0.01 to 0.1%). This chain connects TRBV6-5 to TRBJ2-5; a possible D gene is TRBD1 (5 bases). The germline V and J ends were trimmed by 2 bases and 2 bases, with 9 bases remaining between them. The germline gives CDR1 MNHEY, CDR2 SVGAGI. CDR3 length equals 14 residues. CDR3 loop: CASSYGAGQETQYF. CDR3 sequence (DNA): TGTGCCAGCAGTTACGGGGCAGGGCAAGAGACCCAGTACTTC.